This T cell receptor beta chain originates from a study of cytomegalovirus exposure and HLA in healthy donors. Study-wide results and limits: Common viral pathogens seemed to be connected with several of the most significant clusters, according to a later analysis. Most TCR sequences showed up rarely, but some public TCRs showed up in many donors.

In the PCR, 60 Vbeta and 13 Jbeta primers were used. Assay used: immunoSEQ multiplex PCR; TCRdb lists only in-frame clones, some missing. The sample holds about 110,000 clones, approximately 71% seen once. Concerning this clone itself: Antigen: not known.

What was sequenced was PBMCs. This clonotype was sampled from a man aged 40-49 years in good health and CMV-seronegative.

This CDR3 is CASSARTGDEKLFF. The CDR3 nucleotides read TGTGCCAGCAGCGCGCGGACAGGGGATGAAAAACTGTTTTTT. J is TRBJ1-4 and V is TRBV5-4, with 9 bases lining up with TRBD1. Unmatched junction bases numbered 4, after V lost 4 bases and J lost 6 bases. The CDR3 has 14 residues. Per the germline V gene, CDR1 is SGHNT and CDR2 is YYREEE (reference sequence). Drawing the rest from reference TRBV5-4 and TRBJ1-4, the complete variable domain is ETGVTQSPTHLIKTRGQQVTLRCSSQSGHNTVSWYQQALGQGPQFIFQYYREEENGRGNFPPRFSGLQFPNYSSELNVNALELDDSALYLCASSARTGDEKLFFGSGTQLSVL.